These T cell receptor beta chains were read from a single sample in a study of T cell responses to AZD1222 COVID-19 vaccine. Assay used: immunoSEQ multiplex PCR; TCRdb lists only in-frame clones, some missing. The table shows 150,000 or so clones, with about nine tenths occurring only once. The material sequenced was peripheral blood, taken 28 days after the second AZD1222 dose. These receptors came from an adult who received the AZD1222 COVID-19 vaccine. The conserved cysteine and the conserved F or W are not part of the CDR3 here.

v_call: TRBV12-5
j_call: TRBJ1-1
cdr3_length: 12
cdr3_aa: ASGLGDTFTEAF

v_call: TRBV2
j_call: TRBJ1-3
cdr3_length: 18
cdr3_aa: ASRRSNGQGIGETGNTIY

v_call: TRBV7-9
j_call: TRBJ2-3
cdr3_length: 16
cdr3_aa: ASSLVSGSLRSTDTQY

v_call: TRBV10-3
j_call: TRBJ2-7
cdr3_length: 14
cdr3_aa: AISESIGGISYEQY

v_call: TRBV30
j_call: TRBJ2-5
cdr3_length: 10
cdr3_aa: AWSGQQETQY

v_call: TRBV27
j_call: TRBJ2-1
cdr3_length: 13
cdr3_aa: ASSSGRALYNEQF

v_call: TRBV12-5
j_call: TRBJ1-1
cdr3_length: 17
cdr3_aa: ASGLPRVPGQGIGTEAF

v_call: TRBV3-1/TRBV3-2
j_call: TRBJ1-1
cdr3_length: 10
cdr3_aa: ATCRGGTEAF

v_call: TRBV11-3
j_call: TRBJ2-1
cdr3_length: 12
cdr3_aa: ASSSSGLLNEQF

v_call: TRBV30
j_call: TRBJ1-5
cdr3_length: 10
cdr3_aa: AWSTGSWPQH

v_call: TRBV27
j_call: TRBJ1-3
cdr3_length: 13
cdr3_aa: ASSFKGASGNTIY

v_call: TRBV6-5
j_call: TRBJ1-1
cdr3_length: 13
cdr3_aa: ASRADRGHVTEAF

v_call: TRBV5-1
j_call: TRBJ2-5
cdr3_length: 12
cdr3_aa: ASSLDGGQETQY

v_call: TRBV9
j_call: TRBJ2-1
cdr3_length: 11
cdr3_aa: ASSLAAYNEQF

v_call: TRBV24-1
j_call: TRBJ2-7
cdr3_length: 13
cdr3_aa: ATSDLGDPGGEQY

v_call: TRBV7-2
j_call: TRBJ2-1
cdr3_length: 13
cdr3_aa: ASAATGTYYNEQF

v_call: TRBV14
j_call: TRBJ2-2
cdr3_length: 13
cdr3_aa: ASSQDLAQGRELF

v_call: TRBV19
j_call: TRBJ1-5
cdr3_length: 12
cdr3_aa: ASSQTKTNQPQH

v_call: TRBV6-2/TRBV6-3
j_call: TRBJ2-5
cdr3_length: 10
cdr3_aa: ASSRQGETQY

v_call: TRBV5-1
j_call: TRBJ2-7
cdr3_length: 13
cdr3_aa: ASSLVASGGSSQY

v_call: TRBV7-3
j_call: TRBJ1-2
cdr3_length: 14
cdr3_aa: ASSLNSGTDVYGYT

v_call: TRBV12-3/TRBV12-4
j_call: TRBJ1-2
cdr3_length: 10
cdr3_aa: ASSSGNYGYT

v_call: TRBV29-1
j_call: TRBJ2-2
cdr3_length: 12
cdr3_aa: SVEETGAIGELF

v_call: TRBV23-1
j_call: TRBJ1-5
cdr3_length: 16
cdr3_aa: ASSQTRTGRTSNQPQH

v_call: TRBV3-1/TRBV3-2
j_call: TRBJ1-1
cdr3_length: 11
cdr3_aa: ASSLARNTEAF

v_call: TRBV7-9
j_call: TRBJ2-3
cdr3_length: 14
cdr3_aa: ASRYRGEPYTDTQY

v_call: TRBV25-1
j_call: TRBJ2-3
cdr3_length: 10
cdr3_aa: ASRLSTDTQY

v_call: TRBV5-4
j_call: TRBJ1-6
cdr3_length: 14
cdr3_aa: ASSRGTSTGDSPLH

v_call: TRBV5-1
j_call: TRBJ2-3
cdr3_length: 14
cdr3_aa: ASSLEGQGSTDTQY

v_call: TRBV11-3
j_call: TRBJ1-1
cdr3_length: 9
cdr3_aa: ASSLLQEAF

v_call: TRBV30
j_call: TRBJ1-1
cdr3_length: 12
cdr3_aa: AWAPGRGNTEAF

v_call: TRBV11-2
j_call: TRBJ2-4
cdr3_length: 12
cdr3_aa: ASSSRLAKNIQY

v_call: TRBV5-1
j_call: TRBJ1-4
cdr3_length: 14
cdr3_aa: ASSLDSTGEFGELF

v_call: TRBV9
j_call: TRBJ1-3
cdr3_length: 9
cdr3_aa: ASSVGNTIY

v_call: TRBV7-9
j_call: TRBJ1-4
cdr3_length: 11
cdr3_aa: ASSLAFSEKLF

v_call: TRBV11-2
j_call: TRBJ2-7
cdr3_length: 14
cdr3_aa: ASRSPAGLLSYEQY

v_call: TRBV6-5
j_call: TRBJ1-4
cdr3_length: 13
cdr3_aa: ASSPSQWLPEKLF

v_call: TRBV5-1
j_call: TRBJ2-7
cdr3_length: 13
cdr3_aa: ASSLALAAGGEQY

v_call: TRBV18
j_call: TRBJ1-2
cdr3_length: 13
cdr3_aa: ASSQYGTADYGYT